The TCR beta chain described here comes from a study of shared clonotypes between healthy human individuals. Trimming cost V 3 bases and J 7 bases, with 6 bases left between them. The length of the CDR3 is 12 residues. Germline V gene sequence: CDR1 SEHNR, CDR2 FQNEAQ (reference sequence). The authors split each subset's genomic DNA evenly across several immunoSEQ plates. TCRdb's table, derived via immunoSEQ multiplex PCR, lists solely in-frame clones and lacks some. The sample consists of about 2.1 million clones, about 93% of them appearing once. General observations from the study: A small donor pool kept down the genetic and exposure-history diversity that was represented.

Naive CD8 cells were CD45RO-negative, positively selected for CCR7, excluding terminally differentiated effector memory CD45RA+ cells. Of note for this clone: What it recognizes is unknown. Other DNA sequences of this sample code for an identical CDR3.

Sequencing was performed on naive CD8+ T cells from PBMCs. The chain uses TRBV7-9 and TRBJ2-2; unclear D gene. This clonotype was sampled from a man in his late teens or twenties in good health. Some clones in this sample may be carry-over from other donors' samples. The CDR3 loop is CASSLVVGELFF. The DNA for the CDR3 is TGTGCCAGCAGCTTGGTTGTCGGGGAGCTGTTTTTT.